This TCR beta chain was profiled in a study of CD8 T cells in ankylosing spondylitis. Findings and limits, study-wide: A motif in TCR beta, a set of several highly homologous variants, appeared characteristic of ankylosing spondylitis blood. Reported data indicate significant enrichment of disease-linked clones within matched ankylosing spondylitis synovial fluid. Those disease-linked clones were CD8+; they were also relatively rare in peripheral blood.

This CDR3 contains 15 residues. The trim removed 7 bases at V and 1 base at J, leaving 9 bases unmatched. TCRdb fed the 5' RACE reads into MiXCR, producing one record per CDR3 protein. The sample lists just over 350,000 distinct CDR3 sequences, approximately 22% occurring once. A remark on this clonotype: Its cognate antigen is unknown.

The J gene is TRBJ2-5, the V gene TRBV12-3 or TRBV12-4; the match to TRBD1 covers 7 bases. The sequencing input was blood, either unsorted or a sorted T cell fraction (not recorded which). This TCR was sampled from a male donor with ankylosing spondylitis or in good health (not recorded which). The CDR3 sequence is CASTRDSAPQETQYF. DNA of the CDR3: TGTGCCAGCACCCGGGACAGCGCTCCCCAAGAGACCCAGTACTTC.